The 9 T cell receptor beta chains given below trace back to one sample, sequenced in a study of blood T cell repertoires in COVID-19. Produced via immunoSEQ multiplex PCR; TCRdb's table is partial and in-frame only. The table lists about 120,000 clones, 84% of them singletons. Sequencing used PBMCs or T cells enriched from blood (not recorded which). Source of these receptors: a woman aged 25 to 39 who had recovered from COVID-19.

CDR3 residues: CASSEGQGASNQPQHF. The CDR3 DNA reads as TGTGCCAGCAGTGAAGGGCAGGGGGCAAGCAATCAGCCCCAGCATTTT. The V call is TRBV6-1, the J call TRBJ1-5, with TRBD1 matching 8 bases. The CDR3 is 16 amino acids. Germline CDR1 is MNHNS and CDR2 is SASEGT. V was clipped by 1 base and J by 1 base; unmatched bases: 3.

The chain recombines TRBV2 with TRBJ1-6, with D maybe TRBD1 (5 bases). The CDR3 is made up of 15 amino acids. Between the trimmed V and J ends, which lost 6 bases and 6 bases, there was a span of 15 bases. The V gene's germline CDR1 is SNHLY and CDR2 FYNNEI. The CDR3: CASRVSGNGNSPLHF. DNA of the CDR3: TGTGCCAGCAGGGTCTCAGGGAATGGTAATTCACCCCTCCACTTT.

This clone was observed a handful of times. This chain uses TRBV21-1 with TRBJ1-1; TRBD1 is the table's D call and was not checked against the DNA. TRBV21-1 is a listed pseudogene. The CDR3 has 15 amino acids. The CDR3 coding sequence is TGTGCCAGCAGCGGTCTGGACAGGGGGCACACTGAAGCTTTCTTT. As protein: CASSGLDRGHTEAFF.

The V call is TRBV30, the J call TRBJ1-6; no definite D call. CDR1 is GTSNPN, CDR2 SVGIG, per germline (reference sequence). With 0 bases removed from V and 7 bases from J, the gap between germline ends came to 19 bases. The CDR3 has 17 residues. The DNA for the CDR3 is TGTGCCTGGAGTGTACCCCTCCCGACGGGTGGAAATTCACCCCTCCACTTT. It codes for CAWSVPLPTGGNSPLHF.

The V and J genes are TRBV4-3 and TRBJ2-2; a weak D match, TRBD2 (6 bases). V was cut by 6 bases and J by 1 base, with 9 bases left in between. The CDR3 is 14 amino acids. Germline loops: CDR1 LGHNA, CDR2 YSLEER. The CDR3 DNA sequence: TGCGCCAGCAGTCGGGGGAGGAACACCGGGGAGCTGTTTTTT. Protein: CASSRGRNTGELFF.

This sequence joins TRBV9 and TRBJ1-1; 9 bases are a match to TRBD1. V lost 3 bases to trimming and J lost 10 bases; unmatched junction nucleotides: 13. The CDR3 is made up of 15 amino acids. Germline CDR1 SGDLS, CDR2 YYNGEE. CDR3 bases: TGTGCCAGCAGCGAACACCCGGGACAGGGAGGCGGAGCTTTCTTT. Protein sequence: CASSEHPGQGGGAFF.

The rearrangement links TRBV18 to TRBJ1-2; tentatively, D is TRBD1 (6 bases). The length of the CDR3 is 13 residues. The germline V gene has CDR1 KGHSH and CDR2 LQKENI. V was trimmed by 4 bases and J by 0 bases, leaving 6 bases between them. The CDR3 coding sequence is TGTGCCAGCTCACAGGGGGCTAACTATGGCTACACCTTC. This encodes CASSQGANYGYTF. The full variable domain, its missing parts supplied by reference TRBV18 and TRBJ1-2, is NAGVMQNPRHLVRRRGQEARLRCSPMKGHSHVYWYRQLPEEGLKFMVYLQKENIIDESGMPKERFSAEFPKEGPSILRIQQVVRGDSAAYFCASSQGANYGYTFGSGTRLTVV.

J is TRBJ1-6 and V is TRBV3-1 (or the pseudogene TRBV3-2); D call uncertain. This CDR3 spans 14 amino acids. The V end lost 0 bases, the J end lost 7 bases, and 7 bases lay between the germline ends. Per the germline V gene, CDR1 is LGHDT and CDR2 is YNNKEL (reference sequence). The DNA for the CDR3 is TGTGCCAGCAGCCAAGATTACAGCAATTCACCCCTCCACTTT. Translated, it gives CASSQDYSNSPLHF.

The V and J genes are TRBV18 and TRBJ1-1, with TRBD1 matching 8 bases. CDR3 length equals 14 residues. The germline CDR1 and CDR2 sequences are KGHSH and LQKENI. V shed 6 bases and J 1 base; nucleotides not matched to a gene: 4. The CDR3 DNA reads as TGTGCCAGCTCGGCTGGACAGGGGAACACTGAAGCTTTCTTT. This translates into CASSAGQGNTEAFF.